This passage covers 10 T cell receptor beta chains from one sample sequenced in a study of beta chain features in type 1 diabetes. The study's findings and limits: Among all four CD4+ subsets, Type 1 diabetes patients had TCRB CDR3s that were moderately but significantly shorter.

Expressed TCRB transcripts got sequenced, as all isolated RNA was reverse transcribed. Only in-frame clones appear in the TCRdb table, and some are missing; sequencing was by immunoSEQ multiplex PCR. In the table there are nearly 350,000 clones, about a tenth of which are singletons. No cognate antigen is known for these TCRs. Sequenced input: central memory CD4+ T cells from blood. The receptors originated from a man younger than 40 with type 1 diabetes.

This clone has just a few counts. The chain has TRBV18 and TRBJ1-5; perhaps TRBD1 as D (6 bases). Germline lookup yields CDR1 KGHSH and CDR2 LQKENI. Trimming removed 4 bases from V and 4 bases from J, with 14 bases in between. The CDR3 consists of 15 residues. CDR3 coding DNA: TGTGCCAGCTCACTATTTGACAGGATTAATCAGCCCCAGCATTTT. It codes for CASSLFDRINQPQHF.

The gene calls are TRBV7-2 and TRBJ2-2; TRBD1 matches at 8 bases. The CDR3 spans 15 residues. Per the germline V gene, CDR1 is SGHTA and CDR2 is FQGNSA. V lost 6 bases and J lost 6; bases outside the gene matches: 9. CDR3 amino acids: CASSQRTGWSGELFF. The DNA for the CDR3 is TGTGCCAGCAGTCAGAGGACAGGGTGGTCCGGGGAGCTGTTTTTT.

This clone has a count of ten or more. This chain connects TRBV5-6 to TRBJ1-2, with 9 bases fitting TRBD1. The V and J ends lost 6 bases and 5 bases, in that order; junction bases with no gene match: 11. This CDR3 contains 15 residues. Germline loops: CDR1 SGHDT, CDR2 YYEEEE. The CDR3 loop is CASNSGTGGRYGYTF. CDR3 nucleotides: TGTGCCAGCAACAGTGGAACAGGGGGCAGATATGGCTACACCTTC. Drawing the rest from reference TRBV5-6 and TRBJ1-2, the complete variable domain is DAGVTQSPTHLIKTRGQQVTLRCSPKSGHDTVSWYQQALGQGPQFIFQYYEEEERQRGNFPDRFSGHQFPNYSSELNVNALLLGDSALYLCASNSGTGGRYGYTFGSGTRLTVV.

This clone was seen a handful of times. This chain uses TRBV4-1 with TRBJ2-1; no definite D call. Trimming removed 0 bases from V and 5 bases from J, with 11 bases in between. The length of the CDR3 is 15 residues. Germline V lookup: CDR1 MGHRA, CDR2 YSYEKL. The CDR3 DNA follows: TGCGCCAGCAGCCAAGATAGGAGTAGAGACAATGAGCAGTTCTTC. Translation: CASSQDRSRDNEQFF.

The chain recombines TRBV30 with TRBJ2-2; TRBD1 is a possible D gene (5 bases). V gave up 3 bases and J gave up 4 bases, with 21 bases separating them. In germline, CDR1 is GTSNPN, CDR2 SVGIG (reference sequence). The CDR3 runs to 17 residues. CDR3 nucleotides: TGTGCCTGGAGAGGCAAAGGGGTGGCTAGAAGCACCGGGGAGCTGTTTTTT. Protein product: CAWRGKGVARSTGELFF.

This clone was picked up a small number of times. Here the CDR3 DNA reads TGTGCCAGCAGCCAATGGACAGGGGCGACCTACGAGCAGTACTTC. Its protein is CASSQWTGATYEQYF. The chain joins TRBV14 to TRBJ2-7; 9 positions match TRBD1. This CDR3 has 15 amino acids. Trimming removed 2 bases from V and 2 bases from J; junction bases left unmatched: 4. Germline assignment: CDR1 SGHDN and CDR2 FVKESK.

This clone was detected only a few times. V usage is TRBV4-3 and J usage is TRBJ1-4, with D perhaps TRBD1 (6 bases). V lost 0 bases and J lost 12, with 17 bases in between. CDR3 length equals 15 residues. Germline V gives CDR1 LGHNA, CDR2 YSLEER. CDR3 DNA sequence: TGCGCCAGCAGCCAAGATCCCCCAGGGGTTGTGGAACTGTTTTTT. Its translation is CASSQDPPGVVELFF.

This clone was counted only a few times. The J gene is TRBJ1-1, the V gene TRBV2, with 7 bases identical to TRBD1. CDR1 is SNHLY and CDR2 is FYNNEI in the germline V gene. Trimming removed 6 bases from V and 11 bases from J; junction bases left unmatched: 9. CDR3 length equals 12 residues. CDR3 DNA sequence: TGTGCCAGCAGAGACGACAGGGATCGGGCTTTCTTT. Its translation: CASRDDRDRAFF. The whole variable domain, filled in from reference TRBV2 and TRBJ1-1, reads EPEVTQTPSHQVTQMGQEVILRCVPISNHLYFYWYRQILGQKVEFLVSFYNNEISEKSEIFDDQFSVERPDGSNFTLKIRSTKLEDSAMYFCASRDDRDRAFFGQGTRLTVV.

This clone was detected a few times. As DNA, the CDR3 is TGTGCCAGTAGTATAGCGGTAGGAGACAGGACCTACGAGCAGTACTTC. Amino acid sequence: CASSIAVGDRTYEQYF. V is TRBV19 and J is TRBJ2-7; TRBD1 might be the D (6 bases). Germline CDR1 is LNHDA and CDR2 is SQIVND (reference sequence). This CDR3 spans 16 amino acids. V was shortened by 1 base and J by 2 bases, with 15 bases between the two germline ends. Based on the CDR3 plus reference TRBV19 and TRBJ2-7, the full variable domain is DGGITQSPKYLFRKEGQNVTLSCEQNLNHDAMYWYRQDPGQGLRLIYYSQIVNDFQKGDIAEGYSVSREKKESFPLTVTSAQKNPTAFYLCASSIAVGDRTYEQYFGPGTRLTVT.

The V and J genes are TRBV20-1 and TRBJ1-2; D not resolved. CDR1 DFQATT and CDR2 SNEGSKA come from the germline V gene (reference sequence). The V and J ends lost 0 bases and 7 bases respectively, with 6 bases between them. The CDR3 is made up of 11 amino acids. DNA for the CDR3: TGCAGTGCTAGAGACAGAGGTGGCTACACCTTC. Its translation: CSARDRGGYTF.